This T cell receptor (beta chain) was retrieved from a study of cytotoxic CD8 clonotypes in ibrutinib-treated CLL. Across the study: By median roughly 72 months, 12 had progressed and about 15 stayed remitted; responses had been 2 complete and about 25 partial. Response samples followed a median 12 months of treatment, range 6 to 36.

Germline-derived CDR1 and CDR2 are SNHLY and FYNNEI. V was trimmed by 5 bases and J by 2 bases, leaving 13 bases between them. The length of the CDR3 is 14 residues. Assay: immunoSEQ multiplex PCR; the TCRdb copy retains only in-frame clones and omits some. This table holds fewer than 75,000 clones, 71% found once. About this clone: The antigen is unknown.

Study observations and caveats: While tracking circulating CD8+ T-cell counts, baseline clonality exceeded that of age-matched healthy donors. There were few public clonotypes, and on treatment they contracted or stayed stable.

This sequence was found in a human donor with chronic lymphocytic leukemia. The sequencing used PBMCs, collected after 12 months of ibrutinib treatment. This rearrangement joins TRBV2 to TRBJ2-7, with D possibly TRBD1 on 5 matching bases. The CDR3 DNA is TGTGCCAGCAGTCCCACGACAGATACCTACGAGCAGTACTTC. Translated, it gives CASSPTTDTYEQYF.